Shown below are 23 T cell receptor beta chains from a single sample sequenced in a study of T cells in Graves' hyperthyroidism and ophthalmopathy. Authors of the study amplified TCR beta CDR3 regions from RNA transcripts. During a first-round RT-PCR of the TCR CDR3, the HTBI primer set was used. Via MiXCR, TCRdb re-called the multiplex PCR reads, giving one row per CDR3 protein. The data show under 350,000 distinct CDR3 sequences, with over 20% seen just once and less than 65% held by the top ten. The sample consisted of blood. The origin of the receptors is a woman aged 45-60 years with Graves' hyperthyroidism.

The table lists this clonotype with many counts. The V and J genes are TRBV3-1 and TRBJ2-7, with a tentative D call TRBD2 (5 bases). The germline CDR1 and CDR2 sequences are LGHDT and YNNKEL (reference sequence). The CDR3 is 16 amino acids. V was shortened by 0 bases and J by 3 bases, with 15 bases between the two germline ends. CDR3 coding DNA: TGTGCCAGCAGCCAAGATAGACACTCCGGACTCTACGAGCAGTACTTC. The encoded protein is CASSQDRHSGLYEQYF.

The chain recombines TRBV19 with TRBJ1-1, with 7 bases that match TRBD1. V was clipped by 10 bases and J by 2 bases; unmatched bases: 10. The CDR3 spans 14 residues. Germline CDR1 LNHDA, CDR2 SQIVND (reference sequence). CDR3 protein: CATRQGGGNTEAFF. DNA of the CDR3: TGTGCCACGAGACAGGGTGGGGGAAACACTGAAGCTTTCTTT. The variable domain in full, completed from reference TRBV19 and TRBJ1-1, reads DGGITQSPKYLFRKEGQNVTLSCEQNLNHDAMYWYRQDPGQGLRLIYYSQIVNDFQKGDIAEGYSVSREKKESFPLTVTSAQKNPTAFYLCATRQGGGNTEAFFGQGTRLTVV.

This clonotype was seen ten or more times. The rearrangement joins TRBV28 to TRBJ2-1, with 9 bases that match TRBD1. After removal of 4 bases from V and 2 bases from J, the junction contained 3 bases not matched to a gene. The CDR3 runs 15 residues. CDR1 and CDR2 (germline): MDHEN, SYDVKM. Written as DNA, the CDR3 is TGTGCCAGCAGTTCATACAGGGGGCCCTACAATGAGCAGTTCTTC. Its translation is CASSSYRGPYNEQFF.

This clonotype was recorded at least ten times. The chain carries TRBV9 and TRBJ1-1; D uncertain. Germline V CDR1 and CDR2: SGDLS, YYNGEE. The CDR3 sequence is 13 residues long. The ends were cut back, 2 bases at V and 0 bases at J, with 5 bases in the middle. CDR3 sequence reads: CASSVQMNTEAFF. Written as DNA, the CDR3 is TGTGCCAGCAGCGTTCAGATGAACACTGAAGCTTTCTTT.

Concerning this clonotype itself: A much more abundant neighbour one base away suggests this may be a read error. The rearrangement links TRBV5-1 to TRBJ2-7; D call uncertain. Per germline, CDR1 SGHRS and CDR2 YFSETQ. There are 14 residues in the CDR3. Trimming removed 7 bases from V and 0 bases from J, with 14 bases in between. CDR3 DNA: TGCGCCAGCGGCCCGAAAATGGGCTCCTACGAGCAGTACTTC. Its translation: CASGPKMGSYEQYF.

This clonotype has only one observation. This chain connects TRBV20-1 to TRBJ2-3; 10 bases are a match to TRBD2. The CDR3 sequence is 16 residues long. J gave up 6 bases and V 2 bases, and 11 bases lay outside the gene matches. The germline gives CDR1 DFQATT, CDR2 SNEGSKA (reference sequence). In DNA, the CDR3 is TGCAGTGCTAGAAGGCTCCCGGGGACTAGCGTGGATACGCAGTATTTT. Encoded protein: CSARRLPGTSVDTQYF.

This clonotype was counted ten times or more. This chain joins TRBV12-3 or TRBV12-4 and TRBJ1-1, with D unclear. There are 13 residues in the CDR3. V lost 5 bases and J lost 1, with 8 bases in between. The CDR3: CASSRVGNTEAFF. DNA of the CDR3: TGTGCCAGCAGTAGAGTGGGGAACACTGAAGCTTTCTTT.

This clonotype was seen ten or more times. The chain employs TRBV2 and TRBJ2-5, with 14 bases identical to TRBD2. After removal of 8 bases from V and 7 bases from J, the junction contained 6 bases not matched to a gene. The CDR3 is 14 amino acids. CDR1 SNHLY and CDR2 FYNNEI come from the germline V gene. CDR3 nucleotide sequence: TGTGCCAGCGGAGGGACTAGCGGGAGCCGGACCCAGTACTTC. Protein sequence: CASGGTSGSRTQYF.

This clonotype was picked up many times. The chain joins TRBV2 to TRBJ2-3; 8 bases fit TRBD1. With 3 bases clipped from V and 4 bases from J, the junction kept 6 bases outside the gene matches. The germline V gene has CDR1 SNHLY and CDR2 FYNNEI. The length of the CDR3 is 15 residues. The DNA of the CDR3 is TGTGCCAGCAGTGAGGGGACAGGTCTGGCAGATACGCAGTATTTT. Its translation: CASSEGTGLADTQYF.

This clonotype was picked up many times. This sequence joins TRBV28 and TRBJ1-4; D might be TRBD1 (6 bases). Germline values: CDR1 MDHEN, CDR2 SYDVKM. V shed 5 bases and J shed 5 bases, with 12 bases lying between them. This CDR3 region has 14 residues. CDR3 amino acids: CASSPKTGNEKLFF. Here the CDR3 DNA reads TGTGCCAGCAGTCCCAAGACAGGCAATGAAAAACTGTTTTTT.

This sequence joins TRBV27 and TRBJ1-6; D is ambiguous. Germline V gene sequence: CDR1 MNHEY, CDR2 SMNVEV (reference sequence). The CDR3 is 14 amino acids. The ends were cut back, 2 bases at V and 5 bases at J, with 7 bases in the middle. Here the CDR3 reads CASSLRQHNSPLHF. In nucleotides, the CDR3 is TGTGCCAGCAGTTTACGGCAACATAATTCACCCCTCCACTTT.

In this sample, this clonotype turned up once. CDR3: CSARMDSTYEQYF. For the CDR3, the DNA is TGCAGTGCTAGAATGGACAGTACCTACGAGCAGTACTTC. The gene calls are TRBV20-1 and TRBJ2-7, with a possible D match to TRBD1 (6 bases). Per germline, CDR1 DFQATT and CDR2 SNEGSKA (reference sequence). Trimming pared 2 bases from V and 2 bases from J, leaving 10 bases between. This CDR3 has 13 amino acids.

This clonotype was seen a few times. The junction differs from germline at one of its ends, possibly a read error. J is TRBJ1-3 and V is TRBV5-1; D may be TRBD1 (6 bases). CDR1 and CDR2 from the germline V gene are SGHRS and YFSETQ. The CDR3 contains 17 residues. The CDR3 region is CASSLAPGDPSGNTIYF. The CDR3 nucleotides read TGCGCCAGCAGTTTGGCCCCAGGGGACCCCTCTGGAAACACCATATATTTT.

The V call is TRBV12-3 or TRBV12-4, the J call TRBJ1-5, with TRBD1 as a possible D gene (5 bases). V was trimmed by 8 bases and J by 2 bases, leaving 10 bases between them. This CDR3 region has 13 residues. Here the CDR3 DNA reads TGTGCCAGCCGCAAGACAGGCAATCAGCCCCAGCATTTT. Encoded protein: CASRKTGNQPQHF.

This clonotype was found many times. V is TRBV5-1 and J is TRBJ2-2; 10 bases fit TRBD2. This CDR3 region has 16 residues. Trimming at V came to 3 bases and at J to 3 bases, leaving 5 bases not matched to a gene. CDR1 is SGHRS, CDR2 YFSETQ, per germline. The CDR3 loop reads CASSSTSGPYTGELFF. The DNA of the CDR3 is TGCGCCAGCAGCTCGACTAGCGGGCCTTACACCGGGGAGCTGTTTTTT.

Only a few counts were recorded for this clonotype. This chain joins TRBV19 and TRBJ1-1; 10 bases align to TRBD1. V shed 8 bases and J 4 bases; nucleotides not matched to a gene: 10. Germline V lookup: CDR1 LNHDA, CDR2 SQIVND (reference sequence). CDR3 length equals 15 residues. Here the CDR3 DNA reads TGTGCCAGTTCCACGGACAGGGGGTCGAGCACTGAAGCTTTCTTT. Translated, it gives CASSTDRGSSTEAFF.

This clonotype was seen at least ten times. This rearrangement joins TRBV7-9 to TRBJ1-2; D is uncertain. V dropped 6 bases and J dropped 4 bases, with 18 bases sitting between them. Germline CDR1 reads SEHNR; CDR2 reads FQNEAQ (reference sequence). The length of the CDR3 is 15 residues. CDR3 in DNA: TGTGCCAGCAGACTCGGGCCCGAGGGAGGCTATGGCTACACCTTC. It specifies CASRLGPEGGYGYTF.

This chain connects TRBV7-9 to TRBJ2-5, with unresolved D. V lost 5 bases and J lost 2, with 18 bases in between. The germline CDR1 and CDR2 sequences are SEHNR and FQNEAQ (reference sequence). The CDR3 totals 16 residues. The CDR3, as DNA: TGTGCCAGCAGCCCCTCCGTAAAGAACACTCAAGAGACCCAGTACTTC. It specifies CASSPSVKNTQETQYF. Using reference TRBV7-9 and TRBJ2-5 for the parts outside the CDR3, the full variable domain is DTGVSQNPRHKITKRGQNVTFRCDPISEHNRLYWYRQTLGQGPEFLTYFQNEAQLEKSRLLSDRFSAERPKGSFSTLEIQRTEQGDSAMYLCASSPSVKNTQETQYFGPGTRLLVL.

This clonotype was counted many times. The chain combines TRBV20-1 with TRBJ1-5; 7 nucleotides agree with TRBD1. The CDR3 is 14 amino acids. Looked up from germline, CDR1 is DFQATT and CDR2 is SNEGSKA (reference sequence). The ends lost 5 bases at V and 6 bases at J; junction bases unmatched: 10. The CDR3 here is CSALPTGDSQPQHF. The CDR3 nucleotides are TGCAGTGCTCTCCCCACAGGGGATAGTCAGCCCCAGCATTTT.

Written as DNA, the CDR3 is TGTGCCAGTAGTACCCCTCAGCGGGAGGGCTGTCGGTTCTTC. Translated, it gives CASSTPQREGCRFF. The chain couples TRBV19 to TRBJ2-1; 10 bases agree with TRBD2. Germline-derived CDR1 and CDR2 are LNHDA and SQIVND (reference sequence). The V gene end was trimmed by 4 bases and the J gene end by 15 bases; junction bases not matched to a gene: 12. The CDR3 is 14 amino acids. The whole variable domain, remainder taken from reference TRBV19 and TRBJ2-1, is DGGITQSPKYLFRKEGQNVTLSCEQNLNHDAMYWYRQDPGQGLRLIYYSQIVNDFQKGDIAEGYSVSREKKESFPLTVTSAQKNPTAFYLCASSTPQREGCRFFGPGTRLTVL.

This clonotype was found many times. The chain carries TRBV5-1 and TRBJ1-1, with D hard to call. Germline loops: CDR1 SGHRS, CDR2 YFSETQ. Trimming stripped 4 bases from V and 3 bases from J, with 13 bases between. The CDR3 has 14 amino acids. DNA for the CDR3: TGCGCCAGCAGCCCGACACGGTCGTACACTGAAGCTTTCTTT. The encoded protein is CASSPTRSYTEAFF.

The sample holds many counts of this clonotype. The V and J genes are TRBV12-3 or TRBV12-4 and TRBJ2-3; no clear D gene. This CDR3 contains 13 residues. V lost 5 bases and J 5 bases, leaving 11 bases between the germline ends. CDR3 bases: TGTGCCAGCAGTCCATCTCGGCGAGATACGCAGTATTTT. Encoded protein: CASSPSRRDTQYF.

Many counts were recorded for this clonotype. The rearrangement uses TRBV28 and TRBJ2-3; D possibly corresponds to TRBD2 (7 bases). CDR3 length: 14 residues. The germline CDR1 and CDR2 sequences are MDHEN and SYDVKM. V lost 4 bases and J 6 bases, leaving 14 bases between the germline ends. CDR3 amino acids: CASSSRGEGDTQYF. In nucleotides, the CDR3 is TGTGCCAGCAGTTCAAGGGGGGAGGGGGATACGCAGTATTTT.